The rows below give T cell receptor beta chains drawn from one sample of a study of brain T cells in children with intractable seizures. Produced via immunoSEQ multiplex PCR; TCRdb's table is partial and in-frame only. The data contain roughly 110,000 clones, 85% to 95% of them singletons. Sample: peripheral blood, taken at surgery. The receptor set was obtained from a boy in the first two years of life with hemimegalencephaly and intractable seizures. Each CDR3 is given with its conserved first and last residue. Each record gives: clone size, V gene, J gene, D gene, CDR3 protein, CDR3 DNA. The D gene is left open where the match is weak. Clone size, where shown, is once, few, many, or a class for clones that have expanded.

once	TRBV27	TRBJ1-2	NA	CASSLNTGYGYTF	TGTGCCAGCAGTTTAAATACCGGCTATGGCTACACCTTC
NA	TRBV28	TRBJ2-7	TRBD2	CATRTPGVAGEGEQYF	TGTGCCACCAGAACCCCTGGGGTAGCGGGAGAGGGCGAGCAGTACTTC
NA	TRBV12-5	TRBJ2-5	TRBD2	CASGLGTSGMLVETQYF	TGTGCTAGTGGCCTTGGGACTAGCGGGATGTTGGTGGAGACCCAGTACTTC
NA	TRBV27	TRBJ1-2	NA	CASRQARGSYGYTF	TGTGCCAGCAGACAAGCGAGGGGTTCCTATGGCTACACCTTC
NA	TRBV3-1/TRBV3-2	TRBJ2-2	NA	CASSQAHQATGELFF	TGTGCCAGCAGCCAAGCCCACCAGGCCACCGGGGAGCTGTTTTTT
NA	TRBV11-1	TRBJ1-2	TRBD1	CASSSRQGENFGYTF	TGTGCCAGCAGCTCGCGACAGGGGGAAAACTTTGGCTACACCTTC
NA	TRBV28	TRBJ2-7	NA	CASSLPPGAGSYEQYF	TGTGCCAGCAGTTTACCCCCGGGGGCGGGATCCTACGAGCAGTACTTC
NA	TRBV11-2	TRBJ2-5	TRBD2	CASSWTRGQETQYF	TGTGCCAGCAGCTGGACTAGGGGACAAGAGACCCAGTACTTC
NA	TRBV3-1/TRBV3-2	TRBJ2-7	NA	CASSRPGSYEQYF	TGTGCCAGCAGCCGTCCCGGGTCCTACGAGCAGTACTTC
NA	TRBV5-5	TRBJ2-3	TRBD2	CASSRPGGGRTDTQYF	TGTGCCAGCAGTCGACCTGGGGGGGGACGCACAGATACGCAGTATTTT
NA	TRBV27	TRBJ1-2	NA	CASSFVLGATGGYTF	TGTGCCAGCAGTTTTGTGTTAGGGGCCACGGGGGGCTACACCTTC
NA	TRBV12-5	TRBJ2-1	NA	CASAHATASYNEQFF	TGTGCTAGTGCCCACGCAACGGCCTCCTACAATGAGCAGTTCTTC
NA	TRBV5-8	TRBJ2-3	TRBD2	CASSLVAGGPDTQYF	TGTGCCAGCAGCTTAGTAGCGGGAGGGCCAGATACGCAGTATTTT
once	TRBV30	TRBJ2-3	TRBD2	CACTSGSLLGDTQYF	TGTGCCTGTACTAGCGGGAGCCTTTTGGGAGATACGCAGTATTTT
NA	TRBV5-5	TRBJ1-1	TRBD1	CASSVTLRQGWFDEAFF	TGTGCCAGCAGCGTGACCTTACGACAGGGGTGGTTCGATGAAGCTTTCTTT
NA	TRBV6-5	TRBJ1-2	NA	CASSKDGNYGYTF	TGTGCCAGCAGCAAAGACGGCAACTATGGCTACACCTTC
NA	TRBV7-3	TRBJ2-1	NA	CASSSLEGYNEQFF	TGTGCCAGCAGCTCCCTTGAGGGGTACAATGAGCAGTTCTTC
once	TRBV5-4	TRBJ2-5	TRBD2	CASSLSLAGETQYF	TGTGCCAGCAGCTTGTCCCTAGCGGGGGAGACCCAGTACTTC
NA	TRBV11-3	TRBJ1-2	TRBD1	CASSLDTRGGGGYTF	TGTGCCAGCAGCTTAGACACCAGGGGGGGCGGTGGCTACACCTTC
NA	TRBV28	TRBJ2-3	NA	CASSLTGWADTQYF	TGTGCCAGCAGTTTAACAGGGTGGGCAGATACGCAGTATTTT
NA	TRBV7-2	TRBJ1-1	TRBD1	CASSLRQGADTEAFF	TGTGCCAGCAGCTTAAGACAGGGGGCGGACACTGAAGCTTTCTTT
NA	TRBV9	TRBJ2-1	NA	CASSPSGAGEQFF	TGTGCCAGCAGCCCCTCCGGGGCGGGGGAGCAGTTCTTC
few	TRBV4-1	TRBJ1-2	NA	CASSPKGGSAYGYTF	TGCGCCAGCAGCCCCAAGGGCGGGTCTGCCTATGGCTACACCTTC
NA	TRBV28	TRBJ2-7	NA	CASSFLSLSLAVYEQYF	TGTGCCAGCAGTTTCCTATCCCTATCCCTTGCGGTTTACGAGCAGTACTTC
NA	TRBV12-3/TRBV12-4	TRBJ2-7	NA	CASSFGYEQYF	TGTGCCAGCAGTTTTGGGTACGAGCAGTACTTC
NA	TRBV5-4	TRBJ2-3	NA	CASSLLTGADTQYF	TGTGCCAGCAGCTTGTTGACAGGTGCAGATACGCAGTATTTT
NA	TRBV6-5	TRBJ2-7	TRBD2	CASSYSGGSPTYEQYF	TGTGCCAGCAGTTACTCTGGCGGGAGCCCCACCTACGAGCAGTACTTC
NA	TRBV19	TRBJ2-6	NA	CASSAYLSGANVLTF	TGTGCCAGTAGTGCATACCTCTCTGGGGCCAACGTCCTGACTTTC
once	TRBV5-1	TRBJ1-1	NA	CASSLVWATEAFF	TGCGCCAGCAGCTTGGTGTGGGCCACTGAAGCTTTCTTT
NA	TRBV5-1	TRBJ2-1	TRBD2	CASSLAGVGTSGIRAYNEQFF	TGCGCCAGCAGCTTGGCCGGGGTAGGGACTAGCGGGATAAGGGCCTACAATGAGCAGTTCTTC
NA	TRBV3-1/TRBV3-2	TRBJ2-7	TRBD2	CASRLAGGPSEQYF	TGTGCCAGCAGGCTAGCGGGAGGGCCCTCCGAGCAGTACTTC
few	TRBV7-9	TRBJ2-7	TRBD2	CASSSLAEQYF	TGTGCCAGCAGCTCACTAGCGGAGCAGTACTTC
NA	TRBV7-7	TRBJ1-4	TRBD1	CASSPWTGGNEKLFF	TGTGCCAGCAGCCCTTGGACAGGGGGGAATGAAAAACTGTTTTTT
few	TRBV21-1	TRBJ2-2	NA	CASSNGTRATGELFF	TGTGCCAGCAGCAACGGGACTAGGGCCACCGGGGAGCTGTTTTTT
NA	TRBV4-1	TRBJ1-5	NA	CASSHLNQPQHF	TGCGCCAGCAGCCATCTGAATCAGCCCCAGCATTTT
NA	TRBV3-1/TRBV3-2	TRBJ2-3	NA	CASSQRHTTDTQYF	TGTGCCAGCAGCCAACGGCACACCACAGATACGCAGTATTTT
NA	TRBV27	TRBJ1-1	TRBD1	CASSPLTGTAGEEAFF	TGTGCCAGCAGTCCCCTCACCGGGACAGCCGGCGAAGAAGCTTTCTTT
NA	TRBV6-5	TRBJ1-2	NA	CASRFRGGDYGYTF	TGTGCCAGCAGGTTCCGCGGCGGTGACTATGGCTACACCTTC
once	TRBV28	TRBJ2-7	NA	CASSSGTYEQYF	TGTGCCAGCAGTTCCGGAACCTACGAGCAGTACTTC
NA	TRBV9	TRBJ1-4	TRBD1	CASSAADRGNEKLFF	TGTGCCAGCAGCGCCGCTGACAGGGGTAATGAAAAACTGTTTTTT